The T cell receptor (beta chain) under discussion was sequenced for a study of T cell responses to AZD1222 COVID-19 vaccine. The trim removed 6 bases at V and 3 bases at J, leaving 11 bases unmatched. The CDR3 sequence is 14 residues long. CDR1 and CDR2 from the germline V gene are SQVTM and ANQGSEA. This clone is labeled as medium-sized. Clones were read by immunoSEQ multiplex PCR, and TCRdb kept only the in-frame ones, dropping some. The profile covers more than 15,000 clones, with more than 70% appearing a single time and approximately 16% taken by the ten largest. The V and J genes are TRBV29-1 and TRBJ2-7, with TRBD1 identical over 7 bases. The sequence was obtained from an adult who received the AZD1222 COVID-19 vaccine. This specimen consisted of peripheral blood, obtained 28 days after the second AZD1222 dose. The CDR3 reads CSVDTGESNYEQYF. CDR3 DNA: TGCAGCGTAGACACAGGGGAGAGTAACTACGAGCAGTACTTC.